This T cell receptor (beta chain) was sequenced for a study of T cells in Graves' hyperthyroidism and ophthalmopathy. The TCR beta CDR3 regions underwent amplification using RNA transcripts as the source. The study used the HTBI primer set for a first-round RT-PCR of the TCR CDR3. TCRdb re-analysed the multiplex PCR reads in MiXCR, keeping a single row per CDR3 protein. The table records about 380,000 distinct CDR3 sequences, approximately 15% of them present only once. Clinical symptoms, serum thyroxine and TRAb, thyroid ultrasound and orbital computed tomography together formed the diagnostic basis. V lost 1 base and J lost 8, with 21 bases in between. This CDR3 contains 17 residues. CDR1 is MDHEN, CDR2 SYDVKM, per germline.

The clonotype comes from a woman aged 60-75 years with Graves' hyperthyroidism. The chain recombines TRBV28 with TRBJ2-1, with D perhaps TRBD1 (6 bases). Sequenced input: blood. The CDR3 reads CASSLYPLTGGRDEQFF. In DNA form, the CDR3 reads TGTGCCAGCAGTTTATACCCCTTGACAGGTGGTCGCGATGAGCAGTTCTTC.